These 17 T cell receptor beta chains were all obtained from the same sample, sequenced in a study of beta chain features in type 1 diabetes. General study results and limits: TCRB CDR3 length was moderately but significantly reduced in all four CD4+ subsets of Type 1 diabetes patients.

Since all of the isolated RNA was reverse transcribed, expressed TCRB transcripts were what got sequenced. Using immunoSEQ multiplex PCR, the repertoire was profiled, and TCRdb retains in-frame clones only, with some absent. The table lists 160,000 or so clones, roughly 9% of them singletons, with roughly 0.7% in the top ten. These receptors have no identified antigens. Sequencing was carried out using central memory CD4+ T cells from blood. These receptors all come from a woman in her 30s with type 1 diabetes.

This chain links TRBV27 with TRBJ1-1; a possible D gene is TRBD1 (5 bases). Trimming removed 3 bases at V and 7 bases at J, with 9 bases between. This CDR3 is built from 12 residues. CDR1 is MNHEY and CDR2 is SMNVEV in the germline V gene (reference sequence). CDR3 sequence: CASSLWGGEAFF. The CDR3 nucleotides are TGTGCCAGCAGTTTGTGGGGGGGTGAAGCTTTCTTT.

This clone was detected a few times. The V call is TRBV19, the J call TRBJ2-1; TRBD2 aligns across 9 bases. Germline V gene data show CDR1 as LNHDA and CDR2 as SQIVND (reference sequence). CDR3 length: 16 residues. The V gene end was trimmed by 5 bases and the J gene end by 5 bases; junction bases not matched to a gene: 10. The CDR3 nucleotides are TGTGCCAGTAGTTCCTCGGGACTAGCCCCGAACAATGAGCAGTTCTTC. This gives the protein CASSSSGLAPNNEQFF.

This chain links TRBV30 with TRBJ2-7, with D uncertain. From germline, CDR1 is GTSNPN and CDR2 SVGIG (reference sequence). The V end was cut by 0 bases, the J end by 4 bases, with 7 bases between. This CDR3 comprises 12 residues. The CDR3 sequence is CAWSVLRYEQYF. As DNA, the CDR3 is TGTGCCTGGAGTGTACTACGGTACGAGCAGTACTTC.

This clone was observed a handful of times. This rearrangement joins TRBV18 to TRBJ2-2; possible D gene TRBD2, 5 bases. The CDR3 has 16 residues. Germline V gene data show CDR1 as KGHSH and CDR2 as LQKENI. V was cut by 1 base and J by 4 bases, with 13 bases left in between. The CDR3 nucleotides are TGTGCCAGCTCACCACGGTCAAGCGGCGGCACCGGGGAGCTGTTTTTT. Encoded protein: CASSPRSSGGTGELFF.

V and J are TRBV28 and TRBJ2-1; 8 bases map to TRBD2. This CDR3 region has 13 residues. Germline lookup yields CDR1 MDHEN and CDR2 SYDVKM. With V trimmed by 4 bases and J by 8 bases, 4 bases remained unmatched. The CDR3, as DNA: TGTGCCAGCAGTTCAGCGGGAGAGGATGAGCAGTTCTTC. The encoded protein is CASSSAGEDEQFF.

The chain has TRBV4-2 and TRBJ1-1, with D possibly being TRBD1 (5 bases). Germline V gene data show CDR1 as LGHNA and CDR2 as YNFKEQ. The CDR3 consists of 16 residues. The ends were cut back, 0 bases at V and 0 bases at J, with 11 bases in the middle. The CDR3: CASSQEARGMNTEAFF. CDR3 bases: TGTGCCAGCAGCCAAGAGGCCCGGGGGATGAACACTGAAGCTTTCTTT.

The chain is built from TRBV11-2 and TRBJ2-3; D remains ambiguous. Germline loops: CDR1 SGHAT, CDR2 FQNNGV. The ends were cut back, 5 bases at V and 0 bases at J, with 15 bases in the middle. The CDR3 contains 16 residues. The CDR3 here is CASSPRLTTSTDTQYF. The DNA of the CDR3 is TGTGCCAGCAGCCCACGACTTACAACTAGCACAGATACGCAGTATTTT.

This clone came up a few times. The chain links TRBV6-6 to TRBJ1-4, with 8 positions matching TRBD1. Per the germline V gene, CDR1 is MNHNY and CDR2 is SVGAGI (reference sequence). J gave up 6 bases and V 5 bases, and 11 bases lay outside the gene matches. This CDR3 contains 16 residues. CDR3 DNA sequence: TGTGCCAGCAGTCGCAGACCCGGACAGGGTTATGAAAAACTGTTTTTT. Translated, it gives CASSRRPGQGYEKLFF.

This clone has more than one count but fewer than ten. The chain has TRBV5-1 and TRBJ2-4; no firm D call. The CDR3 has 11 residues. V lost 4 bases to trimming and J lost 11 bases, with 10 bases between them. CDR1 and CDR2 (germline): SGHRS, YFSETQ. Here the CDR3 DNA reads TGCGCCAGCAGCCTAGACGAAGTTCAGTACTTC. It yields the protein CASSLDEVQYF.

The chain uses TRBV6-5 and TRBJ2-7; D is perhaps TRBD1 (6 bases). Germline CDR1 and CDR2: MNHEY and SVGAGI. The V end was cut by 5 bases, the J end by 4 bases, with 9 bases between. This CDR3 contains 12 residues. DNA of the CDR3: TGTGCCAGCAGTCGCCAGGGGTACGAGCAGTACTTC. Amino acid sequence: CASSRQGYEQYF.

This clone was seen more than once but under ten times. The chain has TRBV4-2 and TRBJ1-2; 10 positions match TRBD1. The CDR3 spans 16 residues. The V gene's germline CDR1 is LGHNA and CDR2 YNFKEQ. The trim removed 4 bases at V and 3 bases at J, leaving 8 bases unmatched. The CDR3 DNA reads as TGTGCCAGCAGCCTCGCCGGGACAGGGGTTGACTATGGCTACACCTTC. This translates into CASSLAGTGVDYGYTF.

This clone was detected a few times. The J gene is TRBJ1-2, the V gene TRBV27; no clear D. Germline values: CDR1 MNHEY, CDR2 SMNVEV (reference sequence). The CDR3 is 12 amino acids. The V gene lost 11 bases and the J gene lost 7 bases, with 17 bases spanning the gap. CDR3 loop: CAAAARRGGYTF. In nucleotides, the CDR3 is TGTGCCGCCGCGGCGAGGCGGGGTGGCTACACCTTC.

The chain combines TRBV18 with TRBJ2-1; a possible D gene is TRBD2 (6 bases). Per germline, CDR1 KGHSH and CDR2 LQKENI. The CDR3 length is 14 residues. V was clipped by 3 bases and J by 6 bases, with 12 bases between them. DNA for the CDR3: TGTGCCAGCTCACCGGACGGGGGTAGCAATGAGCAGTTCTTC. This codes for CASSPDGGSNEQFF.

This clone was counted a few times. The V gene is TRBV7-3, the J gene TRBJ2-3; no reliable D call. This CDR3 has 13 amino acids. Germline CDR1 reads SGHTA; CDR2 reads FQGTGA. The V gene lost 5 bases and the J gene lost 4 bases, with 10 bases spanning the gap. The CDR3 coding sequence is TGTGCCAGCAGCCAAGAGATCGCAGATACGCAGTATTTT. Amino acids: CASSQEIADTQYF.

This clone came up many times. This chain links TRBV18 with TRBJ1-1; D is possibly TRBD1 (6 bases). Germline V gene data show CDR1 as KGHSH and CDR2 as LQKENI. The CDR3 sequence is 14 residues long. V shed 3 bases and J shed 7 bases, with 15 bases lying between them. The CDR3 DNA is TGTGCCAGCTCACCCCCAGGGGAAATTGGTGAAGCTTTCTTT. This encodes CASSPPGEIGEAFF.

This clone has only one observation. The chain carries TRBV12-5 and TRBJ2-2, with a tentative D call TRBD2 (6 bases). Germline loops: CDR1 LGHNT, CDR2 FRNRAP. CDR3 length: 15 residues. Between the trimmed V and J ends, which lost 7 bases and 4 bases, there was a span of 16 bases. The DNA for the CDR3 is TGTGCTAGTGCCTCGTGGGCGGGAATCACCGGGGAGCTGTTTTTT. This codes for CASASWAGITGELFF.

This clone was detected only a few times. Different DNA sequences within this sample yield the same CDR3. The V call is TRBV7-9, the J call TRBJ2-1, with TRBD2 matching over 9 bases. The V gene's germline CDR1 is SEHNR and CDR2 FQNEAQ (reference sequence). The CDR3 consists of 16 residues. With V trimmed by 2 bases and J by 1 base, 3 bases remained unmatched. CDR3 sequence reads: CASSLSLAGSYNEQFF. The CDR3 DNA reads TGTGCCAGCAGCTTATCCCTAGCGGGATCCTACAATGAGCAGTTCTTC.